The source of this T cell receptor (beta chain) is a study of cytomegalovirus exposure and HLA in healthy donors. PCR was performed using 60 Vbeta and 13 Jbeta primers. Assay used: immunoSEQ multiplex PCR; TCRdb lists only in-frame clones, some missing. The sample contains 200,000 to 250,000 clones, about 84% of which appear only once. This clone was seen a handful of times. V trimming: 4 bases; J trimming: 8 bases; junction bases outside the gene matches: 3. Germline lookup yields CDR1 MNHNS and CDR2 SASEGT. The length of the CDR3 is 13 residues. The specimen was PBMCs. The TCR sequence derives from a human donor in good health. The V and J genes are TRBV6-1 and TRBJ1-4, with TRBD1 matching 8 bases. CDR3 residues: CASSGQGWEKLFF. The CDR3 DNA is TGTGCCAGCAGTGGACAGGGGTGGGAAAAACTGTTTTTT.